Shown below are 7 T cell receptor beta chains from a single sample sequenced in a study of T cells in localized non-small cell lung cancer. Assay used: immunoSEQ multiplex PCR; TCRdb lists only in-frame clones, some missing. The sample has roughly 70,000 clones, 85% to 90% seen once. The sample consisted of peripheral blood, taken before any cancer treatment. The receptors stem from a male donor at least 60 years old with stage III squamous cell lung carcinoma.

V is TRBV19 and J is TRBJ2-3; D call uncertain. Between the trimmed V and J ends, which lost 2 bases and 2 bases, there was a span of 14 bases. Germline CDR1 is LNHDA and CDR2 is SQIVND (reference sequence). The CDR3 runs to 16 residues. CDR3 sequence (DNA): TGTGCCAGTAGTATATCCGCACACTCCTCCACAGATACGCAGTATTTT. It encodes CASSISAHSSTDTQYF.

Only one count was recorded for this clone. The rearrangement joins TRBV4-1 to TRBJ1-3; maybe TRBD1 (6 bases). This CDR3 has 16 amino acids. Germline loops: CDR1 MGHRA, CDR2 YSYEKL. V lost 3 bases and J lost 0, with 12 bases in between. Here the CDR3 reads CASSHLQGPSGNTIYF. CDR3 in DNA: TGCGCCAGCAGCCACCTACAGGGACCCTCTGGAAACACCATATATTTT.

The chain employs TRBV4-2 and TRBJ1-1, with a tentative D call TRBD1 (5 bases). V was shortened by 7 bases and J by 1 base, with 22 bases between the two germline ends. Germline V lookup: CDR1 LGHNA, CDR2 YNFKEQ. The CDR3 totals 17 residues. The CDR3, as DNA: TGTGCCAGCACCGCAGAGGGTTGGGGGGGAACGAACACTGAAGCTTTCTTT. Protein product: CASTAEGWGGTNTEAFF.

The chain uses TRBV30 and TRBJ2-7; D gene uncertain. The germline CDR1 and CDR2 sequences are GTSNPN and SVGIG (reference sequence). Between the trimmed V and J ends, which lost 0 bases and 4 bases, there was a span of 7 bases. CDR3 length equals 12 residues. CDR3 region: CAWSVRGYEQYF. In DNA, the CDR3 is TGTGCCTGGAGTGTACGCGGTTACGAGCAGTACTTC.

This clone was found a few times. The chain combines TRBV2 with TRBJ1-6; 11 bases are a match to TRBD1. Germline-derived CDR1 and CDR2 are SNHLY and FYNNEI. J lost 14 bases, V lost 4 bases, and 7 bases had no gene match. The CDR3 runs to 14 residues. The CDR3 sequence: CASSGGTGGTTLHF. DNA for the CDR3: TGTGCCAGCAGTGGGGGGACAGGGGGAACCACCCTCCACTTT.

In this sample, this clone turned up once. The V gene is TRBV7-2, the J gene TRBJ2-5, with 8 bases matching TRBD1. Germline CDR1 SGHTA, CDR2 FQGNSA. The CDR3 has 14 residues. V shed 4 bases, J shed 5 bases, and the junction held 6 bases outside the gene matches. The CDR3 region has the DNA TGTGCCAGCAGCTCCCCAAACAGGGGGGAGACCCAGTACTTC. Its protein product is CASSSPNRGETQYF.

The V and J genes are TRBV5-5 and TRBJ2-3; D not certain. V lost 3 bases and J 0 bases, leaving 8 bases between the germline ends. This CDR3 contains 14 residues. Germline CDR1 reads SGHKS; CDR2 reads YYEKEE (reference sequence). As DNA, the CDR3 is TGTGCCAGCAGCTCAGACCCTAGCACAGATACGCAGTATTTT. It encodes CASSSDPSTDTQYF.